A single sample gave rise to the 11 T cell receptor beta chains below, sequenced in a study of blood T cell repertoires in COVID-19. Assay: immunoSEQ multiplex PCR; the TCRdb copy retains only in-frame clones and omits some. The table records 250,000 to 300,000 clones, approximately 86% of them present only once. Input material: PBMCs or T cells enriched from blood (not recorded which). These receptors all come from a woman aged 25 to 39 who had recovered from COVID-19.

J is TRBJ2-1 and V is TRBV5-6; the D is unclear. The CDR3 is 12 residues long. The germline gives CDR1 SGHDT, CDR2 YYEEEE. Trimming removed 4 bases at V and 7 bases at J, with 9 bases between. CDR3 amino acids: CASSPAGNEQFF. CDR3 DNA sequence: TGTGCCAGCAGCCCCGCCGGGAATGAGCAGTTCTTC. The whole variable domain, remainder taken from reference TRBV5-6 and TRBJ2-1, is DAGVTQSPTHLIKTRGQQVTLRCSPKSGHDTVSWYQQALGQGPQFIFQYYEEEERQRGNFPDRFSGHQFPNYSSELNVNALLLGDSALYLCASSPAGNEQFFGPGTRLTVL.

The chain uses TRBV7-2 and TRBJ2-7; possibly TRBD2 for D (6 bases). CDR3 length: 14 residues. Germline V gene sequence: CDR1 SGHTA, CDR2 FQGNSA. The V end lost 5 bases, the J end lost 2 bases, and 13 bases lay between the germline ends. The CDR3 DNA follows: TGTGCCAGCAGCGACAAGGACTATACCTACGAGCAGTACTTC. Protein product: CASSDKDYTYEQYF.

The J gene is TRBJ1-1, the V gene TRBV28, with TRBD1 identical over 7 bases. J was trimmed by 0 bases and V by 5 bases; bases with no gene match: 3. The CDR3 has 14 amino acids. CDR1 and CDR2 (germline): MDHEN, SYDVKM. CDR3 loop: CASSLGQVNTEAFF. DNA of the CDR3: TGTGCCAGCAGTCTCGGACAGGTGAACACTGAAGCTTTCTTT.

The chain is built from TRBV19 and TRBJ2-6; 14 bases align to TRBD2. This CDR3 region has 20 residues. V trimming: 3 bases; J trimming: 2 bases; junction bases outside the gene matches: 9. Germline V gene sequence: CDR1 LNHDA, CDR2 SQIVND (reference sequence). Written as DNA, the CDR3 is TGTGCCAGTAGTATGGGGCCCCGACTAGCGGGAGGGGCTGGGGCCAACGTCCTGACTTTC. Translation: CASSMGPRLAGGAGANVLTF.

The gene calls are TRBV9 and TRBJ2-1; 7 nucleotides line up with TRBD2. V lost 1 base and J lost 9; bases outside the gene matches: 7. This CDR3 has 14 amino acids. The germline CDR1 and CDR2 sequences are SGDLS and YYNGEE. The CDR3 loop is CASSVSGWEGEQFF. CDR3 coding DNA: TGTGCCAGCAGCGTATCGGGGTGGGAGGGTGAGCAGTTCTTC.

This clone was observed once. The CDR3, as DNA: TGTGCCAGAAGCCCGGGGGAGGCGGGCGGACGTATGAACACTGAAGCTTTCTTT. Protein sequence: CARSPGEAGGRMNTEAFF. The chain employs TRBV5-3 and TRBJ1-1; a possible D gene is TRBD1 (5 bases). TRBV5-3 is classed as an ORF, of uncertain function. CDR3 length: 18 residues. V was pared by 4 bases and J by 0 bases, with 22 bases between.

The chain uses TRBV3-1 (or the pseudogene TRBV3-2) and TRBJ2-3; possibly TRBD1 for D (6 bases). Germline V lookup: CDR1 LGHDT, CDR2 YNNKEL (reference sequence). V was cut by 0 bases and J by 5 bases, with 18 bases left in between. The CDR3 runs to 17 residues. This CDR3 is CASSQDLGAGVLDTQYF. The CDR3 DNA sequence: TGTGCCAGCAGCCAAGATCTGGGAGCAGGGGTACTAGATACGCAGTATTTT.

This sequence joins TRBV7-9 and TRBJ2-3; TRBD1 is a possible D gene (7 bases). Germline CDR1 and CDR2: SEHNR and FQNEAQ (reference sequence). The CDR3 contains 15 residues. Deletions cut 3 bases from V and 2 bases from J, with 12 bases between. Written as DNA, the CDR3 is TGTGCCAGCAGCTTCAGGGGGGTGGACACAGATACGCAGTATTTT. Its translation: CASSFRGVDTDTQYF.

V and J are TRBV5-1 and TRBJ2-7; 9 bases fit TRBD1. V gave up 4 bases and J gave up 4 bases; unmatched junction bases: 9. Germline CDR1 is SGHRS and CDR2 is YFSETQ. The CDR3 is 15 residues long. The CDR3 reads CASSKGQGTPYEQYF. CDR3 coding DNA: TGCGCCAGCAGCAAAGGACAGGGGACCCCTTACGAGCAGTACTTC.

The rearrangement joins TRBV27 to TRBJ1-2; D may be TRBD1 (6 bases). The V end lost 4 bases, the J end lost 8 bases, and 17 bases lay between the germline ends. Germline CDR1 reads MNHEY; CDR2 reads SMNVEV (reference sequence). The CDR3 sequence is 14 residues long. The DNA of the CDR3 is TGTGCCAGCAGTTCCCAGGGGACGGGCGGGGGCTACACCTTC. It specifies CASSSQGTGGGYTF.

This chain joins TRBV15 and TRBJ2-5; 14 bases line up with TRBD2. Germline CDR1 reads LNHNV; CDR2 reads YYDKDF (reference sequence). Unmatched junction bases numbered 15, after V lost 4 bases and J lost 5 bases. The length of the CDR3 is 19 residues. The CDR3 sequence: CATSTHLAGLAGGMETQYF. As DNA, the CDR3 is TGTGCCACCAGCACCCACTTGGCCGGACTAGCGGGGGGCATGGAGACCCAGTACTTC.